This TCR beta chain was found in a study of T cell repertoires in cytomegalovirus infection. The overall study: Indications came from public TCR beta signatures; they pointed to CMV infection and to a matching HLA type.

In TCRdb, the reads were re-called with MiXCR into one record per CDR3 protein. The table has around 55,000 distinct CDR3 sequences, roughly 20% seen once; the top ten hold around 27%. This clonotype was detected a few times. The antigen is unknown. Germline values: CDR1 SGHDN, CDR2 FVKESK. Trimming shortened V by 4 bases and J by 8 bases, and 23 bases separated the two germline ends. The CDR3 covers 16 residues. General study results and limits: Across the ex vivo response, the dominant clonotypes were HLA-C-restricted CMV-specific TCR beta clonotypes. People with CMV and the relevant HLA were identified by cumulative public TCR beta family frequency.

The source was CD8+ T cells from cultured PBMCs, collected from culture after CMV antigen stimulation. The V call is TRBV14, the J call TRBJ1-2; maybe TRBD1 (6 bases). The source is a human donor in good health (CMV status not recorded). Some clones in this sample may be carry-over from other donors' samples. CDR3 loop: CASSPKVRGRTWGYTF. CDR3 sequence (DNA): TGTGCCAGCAGCCCAAAAGTCAGGGGCCGAACTTGGGGCTACACCTTC.